Included here is one T cell receptor beta chain sequence, with context. The antigen remains unidentified. This specimen belongs to a study of cytomegalovirus exposure and HLA in healthy donors. With 4 bases clipped from V and 0 bases from J, the junction kept 25 bases outside the gene matches. The CDR3 covers 22 residues. Germline CDR1 SGHRS, CDR2 YFSETQ. Broader study findings: CMV serostatus was the only recorded immune exposure for donors.

PCR was performed using 60 Vbeta and 13 Jbeta primers. Profiling relied on immunoSEQ multiplex PCR, and the TCRdb table lists in-frame clones only, not all of them. The sample consists of about 170,000 clones, approximately 80% of them appearing once. This chain links TRBV5-1 with TRBJ1-5, with 7 nucleotides matching TRBD1. Source material: PBMCs. The receptor was derived from a woman between 18 and 29 years old in good health and CMV-seropositive. CDR3 DNA sequence: TGCGCCAGCAGCCATGACAGGGCTGCCGGGCGAGAAAAGGTTGATAGCAATCAGCCCCAGCATTTT. It specifies CASSHDRAAGREKVDSNQPQHF.